The entry below gives a single T cell receptor beta chain sequence along with its context. The data originate from a study of T cells in Graves' hyperthyroidism and ophthalmopathy. The source material, RNA transcripts, was used to amplify TCR beta CDR3 regions. HTBI primers drove first-round RT-PCR of the TCR CDR3. Via MiXCR, TCRdb re-called the multiplex PCR reads, giving one row per CDR3 protein. In the table there are just under 750,000 distinct CDR3 sequences, 35% of which are singletons. This CDR3 has 16 residues. The junction had 11 bases not matched to a gene; V was cut back by 8 bases and J by 2 bases.

V and J are TRBV12-3 or TRBV12-4 and TRBJ2-7; 11 bases are a match to TRBD2. This TCR was sampled from a middle-aged woman with Graves' hyperthyroidism. Input material: blood. CDR3 coding DNA: TGTGCCAGCTCACCACCCGCACTAGCGGGAGCCTACGAGCAGTACTTC. Translated: CASSPPALAGAYEQYF.